A single sample gave rise to the 17 T cell receptor beta chains below, sequenced in a study of breast tumors, draining lymph nodes, adjacent tissues. Samples came from axillary lymph nodes draining the breast cancer. MiXCR was run by TCRdb on the multiplex PCR reads, yielding one entry per CDR3 protein. The sample has about 120,000 distinct CDR3 sequences, around 20% seen once. Material for sequencing was axillary lymph node tissue. These receptors originate from a female donor with breast cancer. Some clones in this sample may be carry-over from other donors' samples.

This clonotype has a count of ten or more. The V call is TRBV6-5, the J call TRBJ2-7; 8 positions agree with TRBD1. The CDR3 sequence is 12 residues long. Trimming removed 5 bases from V and 6 bases from J; junction bases left unmatched: 3. Germline V gene data show CDR1 as MNHEY and CDR2 as SVGAGI. CDR3 protein: CASSRDRGEQYF. The CDR3 DNA is TGTGCCAGCAGTCGCGACAGGGGCGAGCAGTACTTC.

This clonotype was picked up many times. The V call is TRBV24-1, the J call TRBJ2-5; TRBD1 agrees at 7 bases. Trimming cost V 4 bases and J 2 bases; bases outside gene matches: 6. Germline values: CDR1 KGHDR, CDR2 SFDVKD. The CDR3 spans 15 residues. The CDR3: CATSDPTGLQETQYF. The CDR3 DNA follows: TGTGCCACCAGTGACCCGACAGGGCTACAAGAGACCCAGTACTTC.

Turning to this clonotype: This sequence may be a read error, since a much larger clone differs from it by one base. V gene TRBV29-1 combines with J gene TRBJ2-4; D may match TRBD1 or TRBD2 (6 bases each). CDR3 length: 13 residues. Germline CDR1 and CDR2: SQVTM and ANQGSEA. In DNA form, the CDR3 reads TGCAGCGTGGTTACAGGGTGGGGGGACATTCGGTACTTC. Translation: CSVVTGWGDIRYF.

This clonotype has at least ten counts. The chain's CDR3 is CASSLFPDIEKLFF. The CDR3 nucleotides are TGTGCCAGCAGCTTATTCCCAGACATTGAAAAACTGTTTTTT. J is TRBJ1-4 and V is TRBV7-8; D gene uncertain. Germline lookup yields CDR1 SGHVS and CDR2 FQNEAQ. The CDR3 has 14 residues. The ends were cut back, 2 bases at V and 7 bases at J, with 11 bases in the middle.

With respect to this clonotype: This could be a read error, since a much larger clone is one nucleotide away. The rearrangement uses TRBV28 and TRBJ1-6; D remains unclear. This CDR3 has 13 residues. The germline V gene has CDR1 MDHEN and CDR2 SYDVKM. The CDR3 spells CASINSYDSPLHF. CDR3 sequence (DNA): TGTGCCAGCATTAACTCCTATGATTCACCCCTCCACTTT.

Details on this clonotype: An end of the junction does not agree with germline; a read error may underlie this. The V gene is TRBV3-1, the J gene TRBJ1-2, with D unresolved. The CDR3 consists of 11 residues. The germline gives CDR1 LGHDT, CDR2 YNNKEL (reference sequence). The CDR3 DNA follows: TGTGCCAGCAGCCGCGGGAATGGCTACGCCTTC. Translation gives CASSRGNGYAF.

This clonotype was counted between two and nine times. This chain joins TRBV30 and TRBJ1-3; the D is unclear. The V gene lost 2 bases and the J gene lost 0 bases, with 17 bases spanning the gap. CDR3 length equals 17 residues. CDR1 is GTSNPN and CDR2 is SVGIG in the germline V gene (reference sequence). The CDR3 region is CAWSQARTFLSGNTIYF. The CDR3 DNA follows: TGTGCCTGGAGTCAGGCCAGAACCTTTCTCTCTGGAAACACCATATATTTT.

This clonotype was detected many times. The rearrangement links TRBV2 to TRBJ2-3, with 13 bases that match TRBD2. Germline loops: CDR1 SNHLY, CDR2 FYNNEI. The ends lost 4 bases at V and 6 bases at J; junction bases unmatched: 4. The CDR3 totals 15 residues. CDR3 in amino acids: CASSGTSGSGDTQYF. The CDR3 DNA reads TGTGCCAGCAGTGGGACTAGCGGGAGTGGGGATACGCAGTATTTT. Based on the CDR3 plus reference TRBV2 and TRBJ2-3, the full variable domain is EPEVTQTPSHQVTQMGQEVILRCVPISNHLYFYWYRQILGQKVEFLVSFYNNEISEKSEIFDDQFSVERPDGSNFTLKIRSTKLEDSAMYFCASSGTSGSGDTQYFGPGTRLTVL.

The chain uses TRBV28 and TRBJ2-2; no reliable D call. Germline loops: CDR1 MDHEN, CDR2 SYDVKM. V lost 4 bases and J lost 4, with 4 bases in between. The CDR3 contains 12 residues. CDR3 in amino acids: CASSSFTGELFF. The CDR3 DNA follows: TGTGCCAGCAGTTCATTCACCGGGGAGCTGTTTTTT.

This clonotype was recorded at least ten times. J is TRBJ2-5 and V is TRBV11-2; D is tentatively TRBD1 or TRBD2 (7 bases each). Between the trimmed V and J ends, which lost 5 bases and 5 bases, there was a span of 24 bases. The germline V gene has CDR1 SGHAT and CDR2 FQNNGV. CDR3 length: 17 residues. The CDR3 DNA reads TGTGCCAGCAGCCCCAGGGGGGGGCTCGGCGGTGGGGAGACCCAGTACTTC. Its translation: CASSPRGGLGGGETQYF. Complete variable domain (other parts from reference TRBV11-2 and TRBJ2-5): EAGVAQSPRYKIIEKRQSVAFWCNPISGHATLYWYQQILGQGPKLLIQFQNNGVVDDSQLPKDRFSAERLKGVDSTLKIQPAKLEDSAVYLCASSPRGGLGGGETQYFGPGTRLLVL.

As regards this clonotype: Compared with germline, one end of the junction differs, possibly owing to a read error. This chain uses TRBV7-7 with TRBJ1-1; 7 bases map to TRBD1. Germline V CDR1 and CDR2: SSHAT, FNYEAQ (reference sequence). The CDR3 consists of 14 residues. The CDR3 DNA is TGTGCTAGCAGTCGCGACAGGGAAACACGTGAAGCTTTCTTT. Translated, it gives CASSRDRETREAFF.

V usage is TRBV3-1 and J usage is TRBJ1-5; no definite D call. The CDR3 extends over 15 amino acids. V lost 0 bases, J lost 5 bases, and 11 bases lay in between. The V gene's germline CDR1 is LGHDT and CDR2 YNNKEL (reference sequence). The CDR3 bases are TGTGCCAGCAGCCAAGATTTTTCCGTTTATCAGCCCCAGCATTTT. This encodes CASSQDFSVYQPQHF.

Regarding this clonotype: An end of the junction differs from the germline gene, which may be a read error. The chain couples TRBV7-3 to TRBJ2-3; D might be TRBD2 (6 bases). Germline lookup yields CDR1 SGHTA and CDR2 FQGTGA. CDR3 length equals 14 residues. The CDR3 loop is CASSWGTGGDTQCF. CDR3 DNA: TGTGCCAGCAGCTGGGGGACTGGCGGCGATACGCAGTGTTTT.

There are many counts of this clonotype. This chain links TRBV2 with TRBJ2-5, with 7 bases fitting TRBD2. The germline V gene encodes CDR1 SNHLY and CDR2 FYNNEI. V trimming: 6 bases; J trimming: 5 bases; junction bases outside the gene matches: 6. The CDR3 runs 13 residues. CDR3 sequence (DNA): TGTGCCAGCAGAGCGGGATTAAGGGAGACCCAGTACTTC. Protein: CASRAGLRETQYF.

This clonotype was detected ten times or more. The V and J genes are TRBV12-3 or TRBV12-4 and TRBJ1-3, with D uncertain. The V and J ends lost 5 bases and 0 bases respectively, with 5 bases between them. The CDR3 has 13 amino acids. CDR3 residues: CASSLISGNTIYF. The CDR3 region has the DNA TGTGCCAGCAGTCTAATCTCTGGAAACACCATATATTTT.

This clonotype was picked up many times. V gene TRBV5-1 combines with J gene TRBJ2-1; D may be TRBD1 (6 bases). The CDR3 is 16 amino acids. Trimming removed 1 base from V and 4 bases from J, with 15 bases in between. Germline loops: CDR1 SGHRS, CDR2 YFSETQ. This chain's CDR3 is CASSLIQWTVYNEQFF. Written as DNA, the CDR3 is TGCGCCAGCAGCTTGATTCAATGGACAGTGTACAATGAGCAGTTCTTC.

This clonotype was seen a handful of times. The chain carries TRBV18 and TRBJ1-5; 7 bases fit TRBD1. This CDR3 has 16 amino acids. Germline-derived CDR1 and CDR2 are KGHSH and LQKENI. V dropped 2 bases and J dropped 0; count of bases not matched to a gene: 4. This CDR3 is CASSPWGTASNQPQHF. The CDR3 nucleotides read TGTGCCAGCTCACCATGGGGGACAGCTAGCAATCAGCCCCAGCATTTT.